These 9 T cell receptor beta chains originate from one sample sequenced in a study of human T cells and chemical hapten exposure (dated by TCRdb to the early 2020s). The method behind the library was RACE. Instrument on record: NextSeq 500. The raw public data were reprocessed by TCRdb itself: fastp quality trimming at Q25, MiXCR clonotype calling, in-frame beta chains only. Each CDR3 protein appears once, grouped with its most common genes and DNA. In all, the sample holds 30,000 to 50,000 distinct CDR3 sequences, and 12% of those were seen once. The leading ten clones occupy about 2.5% of the sample. The time point label for this specimen denotes: patch test 3, about 24 weeks after DPC sensitization. In light of the paper, this sample's treatment or condition label describes: therapeutic diphenylcyclopropenone sensitization with weekly scalp DPC. Unfractionated whole blood was collected in Tempus Blood RNA tubes, and total RNA was extracted from that blood.

Sequenced material: whole blood, taken in connection with sensitization to the hapten diphenylcyclopropenone (DPC). These TCRs come from a woman aged 35 to 49 with alopecia areata. Some clones in this sample may be carry-over from other donors' samples.

The V gene is TRBV2, the J gene TRBJ2-1; 7 nucleotides match TRBD2. Germline CDR1 is SNHLY and CDR2 is FYNNEI. Trimming cost V 0 bases and J 12 bases; bases outside gene matches: 5. This CDR3 is built from 13 residues. The CDR3 DNA reads TGTGCCAGCAGTGAAGCCACCGGACTAGGGCAGTTCTTC. Protein sequence: CASSEATGLGQFF. The full variable domain, rest sourced from reference TRBV2 and TRBJ2-1, is EPEVTQTPSHQVTQMGQEVILRCVPISNHLYFYWYRQILGQKVEFLVSFYNNEISEKSEIFDDQFSVERPDGSNFTLKIRSTKLEDSAMYFCASSEATGLGQFFGPGTRLTVL.

The table lists this clonotype with a few counts. The gene calls are TRBV5-1 and TRBJ1-5; D ambiguous. Germline V gives CDR1 SGHRS, CDR2 YFSETQ. V was clipped by 0 bases and J by 5 bases, with 6 bases between them. The CDR3 is 13 amino acids. CDR3 region: CASSLGADQPQHF. Here the CDR3 DNA reads TGCGCCAGCAGCTTGGGGGCTGATCAGCCCCAGCATTTT.

This clonotype showed up many times. Written as DNA, the CDR3 is TGCAGTGCCAGACTCTATGGCTACACCTTC. It encodes CSARLYGYTF. This chain joins TRBV20-1 and TRBJ1-2; no clear D gene. The germline V gene has CDR1 DFQATT and CDR2 SNEGSKA (reference sequence). There are 10 residues in the CDR3. V was cut by 6 bases and J by 4 bases, with 6 bases left in between.

This clonotype was seen repeatedly, ten times or more. The chain links TRBV3-1 to TRBJ2-7; D is perhaps TRBD2 (5 bases). The V gene lost 4 bases and the J gene lost 7 bases, with 17 bases spanning the gap. CDR1 and CDR2 (germline): LGHDT, YNNKEL (reference sequence). CDR3 length: 14 amino acids. The CDR3 protein is CASSLGGGIVEQYF. The CDR3, as DNA: TGTGCCAGCAGCCTCGGTGGAGGAATAGTAGAGCAGTACTTC.

This clonotype showed up many times. The rearrangement joins TRBV28 to TRBJ1-2; 7 nucleotides line up with TRBD1. The CDR3 is 13 amino acids. Germline CDR1 reads MDHEN; CDR2 reads SYDVKM. V gave up 7 bases and J gave up 6 bases; unmatched junction bases: 8. For the CDR3, the DNA is TGTGCCAGCATTTCAGGGGGAGGTCATGGCTACACCTTC. Protein product: CASISGGGHGYTF.

This clonotype was recorded at least ten times. The rearrangement links TRBV7-6 to TRBJ1-4, with D tentatively TRBD1 (6 bases). The CDR3 extends over 15 amino acids. Trimming removed 5 bases at V and 0 bases at J, with 10 bases between. Germline CDR1 SGHVS, CDR2 FNYEAQ. CDR3 DNA: TGTGCCAGCAGCCCGGGGGCGACAACTAATGAAAAACTGTTTTTT. Its protein product is CASSPGATTNEKLFF.

This clonotype was found a few times. The CDR3 here is CASSFSPQGSGELFF. Here the CDR3 DNA reads TGTGCCAGCAGTTTCTCCCCACAGGGGTCCGGGGAGCTGTTTTTT. V usage is TRBV28 and J usage is TRBJ2-2, with TRBD1 matching over 7 bases. Germline values: CDR1 MDHEN, CDR2 SYDVKM. The CDR3 consists of 15 residues. The junction had 7 bases not matched to a gene; V was cut back by 3 bases and J by 6 bases.

The chain has TRBV27 and TRBJ2-7; possibly TRBD2 for D (7 bases). Trimming cost V 8 bases and J 0 bases, with 8 bases left between them. Germline lookup yields CDR1 MNHEY and CDR2 SMNVEV (reference sequence). The CDR3 is made up of 12 amino acids. The CDR3 region is CASAGASYEQYF. The CDR3 DNA reads as TGTGCCAGCGCGGGGGCCTCCTACGAGCAGTACTTC.

The V call is TRBV12-3 or TRBV12-4, the J call TRBJ1-5; possible D gene TRBD1, 5 bases. Between the trimmed V and J ends, which lost 6 bases and 2 bases, there was a span of 14 bases. The CDR3 runs 15 residues. The CDR3 reads CASRTGLSGNQPQHF. The CDR3 DNA reads as TGTGCCAGCAGGACGGGACTTTCAGGCAATCAGCCCCAGCATTTT.